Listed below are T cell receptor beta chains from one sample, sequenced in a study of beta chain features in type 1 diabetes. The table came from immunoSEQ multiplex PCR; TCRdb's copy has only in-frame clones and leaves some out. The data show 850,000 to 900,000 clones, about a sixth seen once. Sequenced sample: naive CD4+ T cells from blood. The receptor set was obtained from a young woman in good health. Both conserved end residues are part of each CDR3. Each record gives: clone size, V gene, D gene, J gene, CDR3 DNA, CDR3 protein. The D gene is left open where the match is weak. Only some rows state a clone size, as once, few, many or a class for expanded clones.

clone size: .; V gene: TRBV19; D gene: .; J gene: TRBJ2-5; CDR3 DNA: TGTGCCAGTACCCCGTCAGAGAGGGGTTATGGAGAGACCCAGTACTTC; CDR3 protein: CASTPSERGYGETQYF
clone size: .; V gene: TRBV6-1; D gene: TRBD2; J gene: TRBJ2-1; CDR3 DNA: TGTGCCAGCTCGGGACTAGCGGAATACAATGAGCAGTTCTTC; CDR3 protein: CASSGLAEYNEQFF
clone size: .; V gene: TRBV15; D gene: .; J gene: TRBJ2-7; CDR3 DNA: TGTGCCACCAGCAGAGGACCGGGGGCTAGCGGCAACTACGAGCAGTACTTC; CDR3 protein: CATSRGPGASGNYEQYF
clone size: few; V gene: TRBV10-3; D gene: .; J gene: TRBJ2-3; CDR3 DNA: TGTGCCATTTTGCCCAAAGGGGCAGATACGCAGTATTTT; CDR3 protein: CAILPKGADTQYF
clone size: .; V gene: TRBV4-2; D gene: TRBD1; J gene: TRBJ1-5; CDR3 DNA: TGTGCCAGCAGCCGTTCAGGGGGTTATCAGCCCCAGCATTTT; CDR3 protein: CASSRSGGYQPQHF
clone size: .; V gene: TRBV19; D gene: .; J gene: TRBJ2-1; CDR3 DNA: TGTGCCAGTAGTATCATCCAAAAACCGAATGAGCAGTTCTTC; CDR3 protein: CASSIIQKPNEQFF
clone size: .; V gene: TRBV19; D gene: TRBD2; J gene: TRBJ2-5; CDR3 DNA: TGTGCCAGTAGTATAGGACTAGCGGGGGAGACCCAGTACTTC; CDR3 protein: CASSIGLAGETQYF
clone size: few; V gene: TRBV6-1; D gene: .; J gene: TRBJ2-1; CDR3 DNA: TGTGCCAGCCGTGCCGGGACTGCCTACAATGAGCAGTTCTTC; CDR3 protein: CASRAGTAYNEQFF
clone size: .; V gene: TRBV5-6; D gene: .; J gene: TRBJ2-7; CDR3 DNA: TGTGCCAGCAGCGCTTTGGTCGAGGGTGGAGGCTCCTACGAGCAGTACTTC; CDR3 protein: CASSALVEGGGSYEQYF
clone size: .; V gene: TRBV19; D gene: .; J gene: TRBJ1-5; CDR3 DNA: TGTGCCAGTAGAGGGCAGCCCAATAGCAATCAGCCCCAGCATTTT; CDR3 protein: CASRGQPNSNQPQHF
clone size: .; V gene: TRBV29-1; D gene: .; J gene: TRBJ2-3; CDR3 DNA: TGCAGCGTTGCCCTTTCCCGAGGCGGGGCAGATACGCAGTATTTT; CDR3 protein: CSVALSRGGADTQYF
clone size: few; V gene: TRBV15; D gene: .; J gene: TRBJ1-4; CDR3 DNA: TGTGCCACCAGCAGAGACTTTTCCGGGACTTCTAATGAAAAACTGTTTTTT; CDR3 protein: CATSRDFSGTSNEKLFF
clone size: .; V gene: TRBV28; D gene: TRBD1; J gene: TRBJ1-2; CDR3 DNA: TGTGCCAGCAGACTTGACAGGGGGCGCGGCTATGGCTACACCTTC; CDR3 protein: CASRLDRGRGYGYTF